These 25 T cell receptor beta chains came from one sample sequenced in a study of CD8+CD57+ T cells in acquired aplastic anemia. By flow cytometry, patients selected for sequencing had shown an expansion of CD8+CD57+ cells. The template for TCR beta VDJ and CDR3 sequence profiling was genomic DNA. One entry per CDR3 protein results from TCRdb running MiXCR on the reads. The sample comprises under 350,000 distinct CDR3 sequences, roughly 53% of which are singletons, and roughly 1.3% rests with the top ten. The sample comprised sorted CD4+, CD8+, or CD8+CD57+ T cells (not recorded which) from PBMCs. Receptors were obtained from a human donor with aplastic anemia.

This clonotype was observed a single time. V and J are TRBV12-3 or TRBV12-4 and TRBJ2-1; D is undetermined. V lost 2 bases to trimming and J lost 0 bases, with 17 bases between them. The length of the CDR3 is 18 residues. The CDR3 loop reads CASSLRWLVQSSYNEQFF. CDR3 in DNA: TGTGCCAGCAGTTTACGTTGGCTGGTTCAAAGCTCCTACAATGAGCAGTTCTTC.

With regard to this clonotype: Since a much larger clone is just one base distant, this may be a read error. The chain has TRBV18 and TRBJ1-1, with unresolved D. This CDR3 is 12 amino acids long. Germline V gene data show CDR1 as KGHSH and CDR2 as LQKENI. DNA for the CDR3: TGTGCCAGCTCACCATCCCGCCCTGAAGCTCTCTTT. Translated, it gives CASSPSRPEALF.

The table lists this clonotype with many counts. The rearrangement joins TRBV7-9 to TRBJ2-1; 10 bases align to TRBD2. J lost 0 bases, V lost 1 base, and 9 bases had no gene match. The CDR3 spans 19 residues. CDR1 is SEHNR, CDR2 FQNEAQ, per germline (reference sequence). The CDR3 DNA is TGTGCCAGCAGCTTAGGTTTAGCGGGGGGTTTACTCTCCTACAATGAGCAGTTCTTC. It translates to CASSLGLAGGLLSYNEQFF.

The CDR3 region is CATSLEGIQPQHF. The CDR3 region has the DNA TGTGCCACCTCACTCGAAGGAATTCAGCCCCAGCATTTT. The chain joins TRBV7-2 to TRBJ1-5, with no clear D. The CDR3 runs to 13 residues. The V end lost 10 bases, the J end lost 6 bases, and 16 bases lay between the germline ends. Germline V gene sequence: CDR1 SGHTA, CDR2 FQGNSA. Variable domain in full (rest from reference TRBV7-2 and TRBJ1-5): GAGVSQSPSNKVTEKGKDVELRCDPISGHTALYWYRQSLGQGLEFLIYFQGNSAPDKSGLPSDRFSAERTGGSVSTLTIQRTQQEDSAVYLCATSLEGIQPQHFGDGTRLSIL.

J is TRBJ1-2 and V is TRBV9, with a weak D call TRBD1 (5 bases). The CDR3 contains 12 residues. With 6 bases removed from V and 2 bases from J, the gap between germline ends came to 8 bases. Looked up from germline, CDR1 is SGDLS and CDR2 is YYNGEE. CDR3 sequence (DNA): TGTGCCAGCAAGACAGAGAACTATGGCTACACCTTC. Its protein is CASKTENYGYTF.

This CDR3 reads CASSDSRVDGYTF. The CDR3 DNA follows: TGCGCCAGCAGTGATTCAAGGGTCGATGGCTACACCTTC. This chain links TRBV10-2 with TRBJ1-2; D gene uncertain. Germline lookup yields CDR1 WSHSY and CDR2 SAAADI. The ends were cut back, 3 bases at V and 6 bases at J, with 11 bases in the middle. The CDR3 spans 13 residues.

V is TRBV12-3 or TRBV12-4 and J is TRBJ2-5; 8 bases align to TRBD2. The CDR3 is made up of 16 amino acids. After removal of 1 base from V and 5 bases from J, the junction contained 9 bases not matched to a gene. The CDR3 reads CASSLGRRGGLETQYF. CDR3 sequence (DNA): TGTGCCAGCAGTTTAGGTAGACGGGGGGGCTTGGAGACCCAGTACTTC.

This clonotype was seen at least ten times. The chain employs TRBV19 and TRBJ2-2, with D hard to call. V was pared by 3 bases and J by 2 bases, with 7 bases between. Germline V CDR1 and CDR2: LNHDA, SQIVND (reference sequence). The CDR3 has 14 amino acids. CDR3 sequence: CASSIWSNTGELFF. CDR3 in DNA: TGTGCCAGTAGTATTTGGTCTAACACCGGGGAGCTGTTTTTT.

The V and J genes are TRBV27 and TRBJ2-1; D remains unclear. V was trimmed by 2 bases and J by 2 bases, leaving 13 bases between them. Germline CDR1 is MNHEY and CDR2 is SMNVEV (reference sequence). The CDR3 covers 16 residues. Written as DNA, the CDR3 is TGTGCCAGCAGTTTAGAGGCAGACCGAACCTACAATGAGCAGTTCTTC. The encoded protein is CASSLEADRTYNEQFF.

This chain links TRBV20-1 with TRBJ2-7; 9 bases are shared with TRBD1. The CDR3 is 16 residues long. The V segment lost 3 bases and the J segment 3 bases; nucleotides outside the gene matches: 12. CDR1 is DFQATT and CDR2 is SNEGSKA in the germline V gene (reference sequence). CDR3 nucleotide sequence: TGCAGTGCTAGTGACTCGTGGGGACAGGGAATCTACGAGCAGTACTTC. This sequence encodes CSASDSWGQGIYEQYF.

The gene calls are TRBV29-1 and TRBJ1-1; the D is unclear. The CDR3 runs to 12 residues. The germline V and J ends were trimmed by 5 bases and 4 bases, with 11 bases remaining between them. Germline assignment: CDR1 SQVTM and CDR2 ANQGSEA. This CDR3 is CSVNIGSTEAFF. In DNA, the CDR3 is TGCAGCGTTAACATCGGGAGCACTGAAGCTTTCTTT.

This clonotype showed up many times. This chain uses TRBV3-1 with TRBJ2-7; 11 bases agree with TRBD2. In germline, CDR1 is LGHDT, CDR2 YNNKEL (reference sequence). V was clipped by 4 bases and J by 5 bases; unmatched bases: 19. There are 19 residues in the CDR3. The CDR3 reads CASSPWLPTGTSGIHEQYF. The CDR3 DNA reads TGTGCCAGCAGCCCGTGGTTGCCAACCGGGACTAGCGGAATACACGAGCAGTACTTC.

This clonotype has more than one count but fewer than ten. An end of the junction does not agree with germline; a read error may underlie this. The chain employs TRBV9 and TRBJ2-7, with 10 bases aligning to TRBD2. The CDR3 length is 15 residues. Germline V gene sequence: CDR1 SGDLS, CDR2 YYNGEE. In DNA, the CDR3 is TGTGCCAGCAGCGTGGGGGGGACTAGCGTGTACGGGCAGTACTTC. Amino acid sequence: CASSVGGTSVYGQYF.

This chain uses TRBV9 with TRBJ2-6; 11 bases are a match to TRBD1. Unmatched junction bases numbered 7, after V lost 0 bases and J lost 2 bases. The germline CDR1 and CDR2 sequences are SGDLS and YYNGEE. This CDR3 spans 19 amino acids. The CDR3 DNA reads as TGTGCCAGCAGCGTAGGTGCAGGACAGGGGGCGACTGGGGCCAACGTCCTGACTTTC. This gives the protein CASSVGAGQGATGANVLTF.

The chain carries TRBV20-1 and TRBJ1-5; D is unclear. This CDR3 has 13 residues. Germline V CDR1 and CDR2: DFQATT, SNEGSKA (reference sequence). Trimming cost V 7 bases and J 4 bases, with 14 bases left between them. CDR3 protein: CSVKSEPNQPQHF. CDR3 coding DNA: TGCAGTGTCAAGTCTGAACCTAATCAGCCCCAGCATTTT.

This clonotype was observed a few times. The chain couples TRBV20-1 to TRBJ2-7; 7 bases line up with TRBD2. This CDR3 has 14 residues. Losses at the gene ends were 4 bases for V and 2 bases for J; bases not matched to a gene: 8. Germline CDR1 reads DFQATT; CDR2 reads SNEGSKA (reference sequence). The CDR3 is CSAIAGDGTYEQYF. The CDR3 DNA follows: TGCAGTGCTATTGCGGGAGACGGGACCTACGAGCAGTACTTC.

This clonotype was observed at least ten times. This sequence joins TRBV5-1 and TRBJ2-3, with 7 bases identical to TRBD2. The V gene end was trimmed by 1 base and the J gene end by 0 bases; junction bases not matched to a gene: 8. The germline V gene encodes CDR1 SGHRS and CDR2 YFSETQ. CDR3 size: 17 residues. As DNA, the CDR3 is TGCGCCAGCAGCTTGTCGGGAGGACCTCCTAGCACAGATACGCAGTATTTT. Encoded protein: CASSLSGGPPSTDTQYF.

The chain has TRBV5-1 and TRBJ2-3, with D perhaps assigned TRBD1 or TRBD2 (5 bases each). CDR3 length: 14 residues. Trimming cost V 3 bases and J 6 bases, with 14 bases left between them. Per germline, CDR1 SGHRS and CDR2 YFSETQ. The CDR3 spells CASSYGTTQDTQYF. The CDR3 DNA sequence: TGCGCCAGCAGCTACGGGACCACCCAGGATACGCAGTATTTT.

The chain recombines TRBV5-1 with TRBJ2-2; 10 bases match TRBD2. The CDR3 extends over 13 amino acids. Trimming took 1 base from V and 12 from J; bases not matched to a gene: 3. CDR1 and CDR2 (germline): SGHRS, YFSETQ. This CDR3 reads CASSLSGGVKLFF. CDR3 DNA sequence: TGCGCCAGCAGCTTGAGCGGGGGGGTTAAGCTGTTTTTT.

This clonotype was seen many times. The chain has TRBV11-3 and TRBJ1-6, with a possible D match to TRBD1 (6 bases). Trimming shortened V by 4 bases and J by 0 bases, and 25 bases separated the two germline ends. Germline CDR1 is SGHNT and CDR2 is YENEEA. This CDR3 is built from 21 residues. CDR3 DNA: TGTGCCAGCAGCTCCGGACAGCTAATTATTTTTCAGAGCTCCTATAATTCACCCCTCCACTTT. Its protein product is CASSSGQLIIFQSSYNSPLHF.

The J gene is TRBJ2-3, the V gene TRBV20-1, with D tentatively TRBD2 (6 bases). This CDR3 region has 14 residues. Trimming cost V 5 bases and J 1 base, with 13 bases left between them. Germline V lookup: CDR1 DFQATT, CDR2 SNEGSKA (reference sequence). This CDR3 reads CSAAPGGGTDTQYF. Here the CDR3 DNA reads TGCAGTGCTGCCCCTGGCGGGGGCACAGATACGCAGTATTTT.

The rearrangement joins TRBV25-1 to TRBJ2-7; D is undetermined. V lost 3 bases and J lost 0, with 12 bases in between. The germline V gene has CDR1 MGHDK and CDR2 SYGVNS. This CDR3 region has 15 residues. The CDR3 DNA is TGTGCCAGCAGTGACGCGCACTGGACCTCCTACGAGCAGTACTTC. Its translation: CASSDAHWTSYEQYF.

Many counts were recorded for this clonotype. The V and J genes are TRBV10-2 and TRBJ2-7, with 9 positions matching TRBD2. The CDR3 is 17 residues long. CDR1 and CDR2 (germline): WSHSY, SAAADI. With 2 bases clipped from V and 7 bases from J, the junction kept 15 bases outside the gene matches. The CDR3 coding sequence is TGCGCCAGCAGTGAGGCAAGCGGGGGGTCCCGGTTGGGGGAGCAGTACTTC. Amino acid sequence: CASSEASGGSRLGEQYF.

On this clonotype itself: The junction and the germline gene differ at one end; a read error may be behind it. V is TRBV20-1 and J is TRBJ1-1, with D possibly being TRBD1 (5 bases). The length of the CDR3 is 14 residues. Germline CDR1 and CDR2: DFQATT and SNEGSKA (reference sequence). CDR3 nucleotides: TGCAGTGCTATAGGGCGGGACGGAAACACTGGAGCTTTCTTT. It specifies CSAIGRDGNTGAFF.

At least ten counts were recorded for this clonotype. This sequence joins TRBV9 and TRBJ2-1; 8 bases line up with TRBD2. The CDR3 is 14 amino acids. CDR1 is SGDLS and CDR2 is YYNGEE in the germline V gene. Trimming at V came to 4 bases and at J to 3 bases, leaving 3 bases not matched to a gene. CDR3 sequence (DNA): TGTGCCAGCAGCCAAACTAGCGGCTACAATGAGCAGTTCTTC. Translation gives CASSQTSGYNEQFF.